This paragraph covers one TCR beta chain sequence. Its antigen is not identified. Only in-frame clones appear in the TCRdb table, and some are missing; sequencing was by immunoSEQ multiplex PCR. The sample carries under 1,900,000 clones, around 98.5% recorded once. From germline, CDR1 is SGHDT and CDR2 YYEEEE. The CDR3 is made up of 15 amino acids. V shed 1 base and J 2 bases; nucleotides not matched to a gene: 3. This entry belongs to a study of shared clonotypes between healthy human individuals. The overall study: Three CD4 naive, three CD4 memory, two CD8 naive and one CD8 memory plate were used per donor. The study, taken as a whole, reports: Measured sharing among donors was expected to vary with sequencing depth. It was observed that around 5% of naive CD4 clonotypes were shared across a few donors.

Sequencing was carried out using naive CD4+ T cells sorted from blood. The subset here: CD45RA+ positively selected. The clonotype was recovered from a man between 25 and 39 years old in good health. This rearrangement joins TRBV5-6 to TRBJ2-1; 7 nucleotides line up with TRBD2. CDR3 residues: CASSLSGLTYNEQFF. Here the CDR3 DNA reads TGTGCCAGCAGCTTGTCGGGACTAACCTACAATGAGCAGTTCTTC.